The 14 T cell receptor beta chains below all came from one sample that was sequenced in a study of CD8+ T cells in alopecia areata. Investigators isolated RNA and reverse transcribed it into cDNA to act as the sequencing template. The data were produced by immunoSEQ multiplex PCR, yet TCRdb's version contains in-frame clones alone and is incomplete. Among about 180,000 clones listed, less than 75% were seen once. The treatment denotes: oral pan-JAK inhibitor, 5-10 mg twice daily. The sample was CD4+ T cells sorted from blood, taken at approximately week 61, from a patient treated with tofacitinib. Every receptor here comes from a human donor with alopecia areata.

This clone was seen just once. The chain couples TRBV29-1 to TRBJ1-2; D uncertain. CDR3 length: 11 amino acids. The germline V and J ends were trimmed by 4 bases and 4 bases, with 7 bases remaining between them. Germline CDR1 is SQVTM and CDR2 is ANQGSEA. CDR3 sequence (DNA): TGCAGCGTTGCGTCGGGCTATGGCTACACCTTC. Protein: CSVASGYGYTF. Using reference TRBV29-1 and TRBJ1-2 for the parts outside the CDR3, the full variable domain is SAVISQKPSRDICQRGTSLTIQCQVDSQVTMMFWYRQQPGQSLTLIATANQGSEATYESGFVIDKFPISRPNLTFSTLTVSNMSPEDSSIYLCSVASGYGYTFGSGTRLTVV.

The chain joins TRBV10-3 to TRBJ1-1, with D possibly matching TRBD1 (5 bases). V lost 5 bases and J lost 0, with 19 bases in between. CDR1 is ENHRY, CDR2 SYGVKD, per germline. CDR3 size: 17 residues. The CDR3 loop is CAISPWAPGGVNTEAFF. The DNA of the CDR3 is TGTGCCATCAGTCCTTGGGCTCCGGGGGGAGTGAACACTGAAGCTTTCTTT.

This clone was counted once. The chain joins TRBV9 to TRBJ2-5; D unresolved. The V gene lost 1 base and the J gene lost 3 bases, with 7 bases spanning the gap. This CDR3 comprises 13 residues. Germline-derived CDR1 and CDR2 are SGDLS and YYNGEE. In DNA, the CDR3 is TGTGCCAGCAGCGTAATGGCAGAAGAGACCCAGTACTTC. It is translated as CASSVMAEETQYF.

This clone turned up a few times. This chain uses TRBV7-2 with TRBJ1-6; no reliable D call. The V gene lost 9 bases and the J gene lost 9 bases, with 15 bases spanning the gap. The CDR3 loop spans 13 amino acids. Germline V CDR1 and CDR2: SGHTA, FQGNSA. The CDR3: CARIDRDGSPLHF. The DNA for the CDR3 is TGTGCCAGGATAGACCGAGACGGTTCACCCCTCCACTTT.

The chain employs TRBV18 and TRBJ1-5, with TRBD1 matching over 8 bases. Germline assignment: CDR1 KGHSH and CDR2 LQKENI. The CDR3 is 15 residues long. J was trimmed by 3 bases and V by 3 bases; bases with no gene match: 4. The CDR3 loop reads CASSPWTGTNQPQHF. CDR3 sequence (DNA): TGTGCCAGCTCACCCTGGACAGGGACCAATCAGCCCCAGCATTTT.

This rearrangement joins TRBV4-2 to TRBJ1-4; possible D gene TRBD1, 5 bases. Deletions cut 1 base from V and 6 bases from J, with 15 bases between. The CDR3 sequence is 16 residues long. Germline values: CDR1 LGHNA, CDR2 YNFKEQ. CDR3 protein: CASSQVGGTGDEKLFF. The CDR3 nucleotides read TGTGCCAGCAGCCAAGTCGGAGGGACCGGTGATGAAAAACTGTTTTTT.

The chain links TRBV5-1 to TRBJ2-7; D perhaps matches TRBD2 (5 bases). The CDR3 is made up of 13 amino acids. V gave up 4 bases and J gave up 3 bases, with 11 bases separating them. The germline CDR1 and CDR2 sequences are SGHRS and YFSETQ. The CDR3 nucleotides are TGCGCCAGCAGCCAGGACGGGAACTACGAGCAGTACTTC. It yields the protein CASSQDGNYEQYF.

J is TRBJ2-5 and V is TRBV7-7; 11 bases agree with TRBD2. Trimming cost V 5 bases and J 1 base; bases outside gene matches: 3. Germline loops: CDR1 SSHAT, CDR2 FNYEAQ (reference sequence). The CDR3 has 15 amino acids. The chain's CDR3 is CASSRTSGSQETQYF. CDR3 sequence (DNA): TGTGCCAGCAGCCGGACTAGCGGGTCCCAAGAGACCCAGTACTTC.

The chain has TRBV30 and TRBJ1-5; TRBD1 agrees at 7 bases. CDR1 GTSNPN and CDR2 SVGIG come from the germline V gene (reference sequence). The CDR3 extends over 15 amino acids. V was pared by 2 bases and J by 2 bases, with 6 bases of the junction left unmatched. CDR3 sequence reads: CAWSLAGGGNQPQHF. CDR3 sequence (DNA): TGTGCCTGGAGTTTGGCAGGGGGTGGCAATCAGCCCCAGCATTTT.

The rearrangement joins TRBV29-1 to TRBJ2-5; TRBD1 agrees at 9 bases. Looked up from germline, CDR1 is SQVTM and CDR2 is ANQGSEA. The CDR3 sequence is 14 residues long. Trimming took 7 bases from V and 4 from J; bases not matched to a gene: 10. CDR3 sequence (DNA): TGCAGCGACCGACCTTCGGGACAGGGAGAGACCCAGTACTTC. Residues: CSDRPSGQGETQYF.

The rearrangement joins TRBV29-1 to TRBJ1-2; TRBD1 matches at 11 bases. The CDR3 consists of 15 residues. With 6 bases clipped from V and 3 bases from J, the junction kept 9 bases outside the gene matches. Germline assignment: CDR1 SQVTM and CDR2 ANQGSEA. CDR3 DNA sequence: TGCAGCGTGACGGGGCCGGGACAGGGGGACTATGGCTACACCTTC. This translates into CSVTGPGQGDYGYTF.

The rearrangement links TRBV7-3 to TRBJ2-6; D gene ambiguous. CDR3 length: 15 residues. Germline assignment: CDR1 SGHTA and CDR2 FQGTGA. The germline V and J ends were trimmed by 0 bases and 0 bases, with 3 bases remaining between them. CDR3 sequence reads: CASSLTFSGANVLTF. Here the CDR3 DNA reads TGTGCCAGCAGCTTAACGTTCTCTGGGGCCAACGTCCTGACTTTC.

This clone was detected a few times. The CDR3 DNA follows: TGTGCCAGCTTTGGACAGCCAGCCTACGAGCAGTACTTC. Its translation is CASFGQPAYEQYF. The V gene is TRBV6-1, the J gene TRBJ2-7; D perhaps matches TRBD1 (6 bases). The ends were cut back, 8 bases at V and 2 bases at J, with 13 bases in the middle. The CDR3 totals 13 residues. Per the germline V gene, CDR1 is MNHNS and CDR2 is SASEGT.

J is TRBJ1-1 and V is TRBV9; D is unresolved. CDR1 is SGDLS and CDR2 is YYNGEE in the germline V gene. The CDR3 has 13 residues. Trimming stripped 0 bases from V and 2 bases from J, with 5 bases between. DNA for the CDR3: TGTGCCAGCAGCGTAGGCAGCAACACTGAAGCTTTCTTT. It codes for CASSVGSNTEAFF.